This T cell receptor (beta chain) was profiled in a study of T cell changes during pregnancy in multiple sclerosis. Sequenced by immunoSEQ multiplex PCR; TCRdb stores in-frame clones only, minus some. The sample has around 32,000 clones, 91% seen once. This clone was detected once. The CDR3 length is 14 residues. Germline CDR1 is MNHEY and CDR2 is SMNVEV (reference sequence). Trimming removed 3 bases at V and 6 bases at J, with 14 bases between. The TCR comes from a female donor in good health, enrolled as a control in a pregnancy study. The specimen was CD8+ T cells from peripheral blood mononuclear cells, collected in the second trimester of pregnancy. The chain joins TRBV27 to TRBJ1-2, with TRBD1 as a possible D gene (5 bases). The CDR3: CASSFADSGDGYTF. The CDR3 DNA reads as TGTGCCAGCAGTTTTGCTGACAGTGGAGATGGCTACACCTTC.